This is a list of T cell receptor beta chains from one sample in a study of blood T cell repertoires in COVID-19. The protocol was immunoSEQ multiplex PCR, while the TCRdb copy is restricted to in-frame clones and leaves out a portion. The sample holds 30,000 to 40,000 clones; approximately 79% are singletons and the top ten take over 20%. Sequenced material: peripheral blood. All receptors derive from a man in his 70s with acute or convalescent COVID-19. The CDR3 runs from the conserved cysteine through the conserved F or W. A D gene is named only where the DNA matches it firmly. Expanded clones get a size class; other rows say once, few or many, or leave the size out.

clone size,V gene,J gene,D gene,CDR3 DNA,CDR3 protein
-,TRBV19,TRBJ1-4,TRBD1,TGTGCCAGTACCGCAATCTGGGGACAGAATGAAAAACTGTTTTTT,CASTAIWGQNEKLFF
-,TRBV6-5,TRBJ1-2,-,TGTGCCAGCACCGTTACAGGGTCCAACTATGGCTACACCTTC,CASTVTGSNYGYTF
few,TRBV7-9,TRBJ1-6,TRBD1,TGTGCCAGCAGATCTACCACAGGGGAATCACCCCTCCACTTT,CASRSTTGESPLHF
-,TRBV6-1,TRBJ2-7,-,TGTGCCAGCAGTGGGGGCGGTTTCGCCGGGGGGCACGAGCAGTACTTC,CASSGGGFAGGHEQYF
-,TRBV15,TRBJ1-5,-,TGTGCCACCTCCCTAGGGGGTGGTCAGCCCCAGCATTTT,CATSLGGGQPQHF
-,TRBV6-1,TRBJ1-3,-,TGTGCCAGCAGTGAGACCAGGGGATACACCATATATTTT,CASSETRGYTIYF
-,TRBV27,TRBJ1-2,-,TGTGCCACCTTTTCATCAGGGGTTTTGGGCTATGGCTACACCTTC,CATFSSGVLGYGYTF
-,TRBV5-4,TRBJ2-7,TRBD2,TGTGCCAGCAGCTATCCTAGCGGGAGCTCCTACGAGCAGTACTTC,CASSYPSGSSYEQYF
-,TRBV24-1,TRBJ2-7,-,TGTGCCACCAGTGGCCGGGCCGAGGCGGGCTACGAGCAGTACTTC,CATSGRAEAGYEQYF
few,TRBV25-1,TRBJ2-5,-,TGTGCCAGCAGTGAATCTCAGGACTACCTAGGAGGGACCCAGTACTTC,CASSESQDYLGGTQYF
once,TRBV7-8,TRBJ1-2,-,TGTGCCAGCAGCTTAACGCGAAGGCAGGGCTATGGCTACACCTTC,CASSLTRRQGYGYTF
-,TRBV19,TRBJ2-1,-,TGTGCCAGTAGTACTTATTACAATGAGCAGTTCTTC,CASSTYYNEQFF
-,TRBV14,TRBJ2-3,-,TGTGCCAGCAGCCCGACTCCCACCCTCACAGATACGCAGTATTTT,CASSPTPTLTDTQYF
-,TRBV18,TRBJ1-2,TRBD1,TGTGCCAGCTCACCAACCAGTCCCGGGACAGGGTCCGGCTACACCTTC,CASSPTSPGTGSGYTF
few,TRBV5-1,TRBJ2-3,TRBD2,TGCGCCAGCAGACCGGGACTAGCGGGAGTTAGCACAGATACGCAGTATTTT,CASRPGLAGVSTDTQYF
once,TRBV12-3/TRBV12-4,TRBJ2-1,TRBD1,TGTGCCAGCAGTTTGAGACAGGGGTATGAGCAGTTCTTC,CASSLRQGYEQFF
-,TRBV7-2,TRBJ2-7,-,TGTGCCAGCAGCCCTCGAACCGGGACAAACTACGAGCAGTACTTC,CASSPRTGTNYEQYF
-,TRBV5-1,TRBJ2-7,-,TGCGCCAGCAGCTTGGATGGGCGCAACGAGCAGTACTTC,CASSLDGRNEQYF